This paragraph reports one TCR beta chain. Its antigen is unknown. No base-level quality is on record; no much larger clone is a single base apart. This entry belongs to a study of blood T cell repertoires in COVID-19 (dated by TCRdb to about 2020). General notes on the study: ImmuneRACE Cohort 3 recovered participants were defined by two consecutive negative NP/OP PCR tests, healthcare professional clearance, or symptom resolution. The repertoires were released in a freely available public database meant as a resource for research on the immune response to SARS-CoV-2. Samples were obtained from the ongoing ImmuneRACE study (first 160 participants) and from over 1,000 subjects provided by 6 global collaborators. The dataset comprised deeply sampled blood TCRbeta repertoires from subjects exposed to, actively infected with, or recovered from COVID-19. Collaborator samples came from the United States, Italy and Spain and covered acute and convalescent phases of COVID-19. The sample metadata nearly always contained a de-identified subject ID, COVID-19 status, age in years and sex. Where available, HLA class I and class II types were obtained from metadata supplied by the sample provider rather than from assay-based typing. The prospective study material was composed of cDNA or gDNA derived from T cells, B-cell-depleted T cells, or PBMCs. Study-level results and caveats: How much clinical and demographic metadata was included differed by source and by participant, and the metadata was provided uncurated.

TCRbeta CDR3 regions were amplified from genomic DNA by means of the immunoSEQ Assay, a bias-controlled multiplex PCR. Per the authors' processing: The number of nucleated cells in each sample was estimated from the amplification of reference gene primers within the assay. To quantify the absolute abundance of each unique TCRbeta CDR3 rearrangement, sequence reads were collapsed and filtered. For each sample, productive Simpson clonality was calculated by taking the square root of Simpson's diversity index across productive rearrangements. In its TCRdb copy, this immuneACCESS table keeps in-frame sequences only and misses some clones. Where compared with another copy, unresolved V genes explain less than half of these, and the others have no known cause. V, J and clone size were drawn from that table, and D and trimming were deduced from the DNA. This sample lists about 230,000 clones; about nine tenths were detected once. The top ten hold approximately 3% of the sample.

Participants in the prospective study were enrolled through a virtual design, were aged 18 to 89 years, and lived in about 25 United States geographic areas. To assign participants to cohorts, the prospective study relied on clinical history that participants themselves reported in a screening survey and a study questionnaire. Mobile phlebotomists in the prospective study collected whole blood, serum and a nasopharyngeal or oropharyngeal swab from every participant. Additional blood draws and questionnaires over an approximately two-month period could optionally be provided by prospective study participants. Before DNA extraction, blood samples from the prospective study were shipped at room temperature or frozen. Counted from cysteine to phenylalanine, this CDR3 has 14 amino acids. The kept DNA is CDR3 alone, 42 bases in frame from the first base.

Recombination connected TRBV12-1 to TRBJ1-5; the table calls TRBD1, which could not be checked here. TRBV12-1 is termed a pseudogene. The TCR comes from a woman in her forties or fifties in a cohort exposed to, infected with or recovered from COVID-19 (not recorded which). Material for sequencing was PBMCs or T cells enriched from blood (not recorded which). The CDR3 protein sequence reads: CASSWTGLNQPQHF. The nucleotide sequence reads TGTGCCAGCAGCTGGACAGGGCTCAATCAGCCCCAGCATTTT.